The following is a T cell receptor beta chain sequence with its context. Which antigen it targets is not known. A far larger clone is only one base removed, so a read error is likely. The Immunoverse kit was used to build TCR libraries from 400 ng RNA, with molecular barcoded adaptors covering alpha/delta and beta/gamma chains. TCR library preparation used the same RNA that went into transcriptome sequencing. Sequencing of the TCR libraries was done on an Illumina HiSeq 4000 with 2 x 150 cycles. In the source study's methods: TCR reads were aligned to human V, D, J and C references and assembled into CDR3 clonotypes with MiXCR, including quality filtering and error correction. The tcR package in R was used to analyze clonotype counts and gene usage diversity. Raw mapping reads were checked after the RNA-seq reads had been mapped by STAR aligner version 2.5.3a onto the human GRCh37 genome. To test how sequencing depth affects detected clonotypes, IR-seq fastq files were randomly downsampled with Seqtk 1.3. Using fastp trimming at Q25 and MiXCR clonotype assembly, TCRdb reanalyzed the public sequencing data and kept in-frame beta chains. Under each unique CDR3 protein, matching rows form one entry showing the most common genes and DNA. TCRdb, not the authors, supplied the V and J calls. The sample includes 75,000 to 95,000 distinct CDR3 sequences, with 20% to 25% observed a single time. The ten largest clones take up about an eighth of the sample.

The data stem from a study of read filtering for tumor transcriptome and immune sequencing (dated by TCRdb to 2018 to 2021). With regard to the full study: The cohort consisted of 17 to 20 male and some 13 female patients, with a mean age of roughly 70 years and an age range of about 47 to 90. By revised international staging, under 10 patients were R-ISS I, 16 were R-ISS II and 7 were R-ISS III. After DNase treatment, whole-transcriptome libraries were prepared with the TruSeq RNA Access Library Prep Kit. Per sample, about 4.05 to 10.27 million TCR-region mapped reads were obtained with IR-seq, compared with only roughly 80 to 1273 with RNA-seq. The study compared TCR repertoires from targeted immune repertoire sequencing and bulk whole-transcriptome sequencing run on the same bone marrow samples. As a main aim, a read-filtering strategy for immune repertoire data was addressed, with the specific question being whether clonotypes supported by a single read should be removed.

Bone marrow was sampled from every patient at the time of active disease. Ficoll-Hypaque density gradient centrifugation was used to isolate the bone marrow mononuclear cells. Myeloma plasma cells were removed and CD138-negative cells were obtained by negative selection following labeling with CD138 magnetic microbeads on a MACS separator. Flow cytometry with CD138 antibodies on an Attune NxT was used to check how pure the isolated cells were. TRIzol reagent was used to extract total RNA, which was then quantified with a NanoDrop spectrophotometer. Paired RNA-seq and IR-seq were performed on each patient's CD138-negative bone marrow sample. What the research found in general, with its limitations: IR-seq captured clonotypes at much higher depth and more reliably than RNA-seq, and smaller IR-seq throughput sufficed to identify most shared clonotypes. The sorted CD138-negative fraction was a mixed bone marrow immune population, not purified T cells. Removing single-read clonotypes increased the correlation between IR-seq and RNA-seq shared clonotype proportions. Single-read clonotypes made up around 85% of clonotypes but only approximately 4% of total reads in IR-seq, compared with 65% to 75% of clonotypes and approximately 45% of reads in RNA-seq.

The sequence was obtained from a donor aged 40 or older with multiple myeloma. Material: a population of CD138-negative cells sorted from bone marrow. Sample cell subset or site, as interpreted from the label and publication: bone marrow mononuclear cells depleted of CD138+ plasma/myeloma cells by negative magnetic selection.

The DNA sequence is given as TGTGCCAGCAGCTTAAGTGGGAGCACTGAAGCTTTCTTT. The resulting protein is CASSLSGSTEAFF. Here the chain combines TRBV7-3 and TRBJ1-1, with no confidently assigned D gene. The junction carries 7 bases between V and J, which are trimmed by 1 base and 4 bases respectively. The germline V gene specifies SGHTA as CDR1 and FQGTGA as CDR2. The cysteine opens and the phenylalanine closes a CDR3 of 13 amino acids. The read is trimmed to its CDR3 DNA, 39 bases read in frame from base 1.